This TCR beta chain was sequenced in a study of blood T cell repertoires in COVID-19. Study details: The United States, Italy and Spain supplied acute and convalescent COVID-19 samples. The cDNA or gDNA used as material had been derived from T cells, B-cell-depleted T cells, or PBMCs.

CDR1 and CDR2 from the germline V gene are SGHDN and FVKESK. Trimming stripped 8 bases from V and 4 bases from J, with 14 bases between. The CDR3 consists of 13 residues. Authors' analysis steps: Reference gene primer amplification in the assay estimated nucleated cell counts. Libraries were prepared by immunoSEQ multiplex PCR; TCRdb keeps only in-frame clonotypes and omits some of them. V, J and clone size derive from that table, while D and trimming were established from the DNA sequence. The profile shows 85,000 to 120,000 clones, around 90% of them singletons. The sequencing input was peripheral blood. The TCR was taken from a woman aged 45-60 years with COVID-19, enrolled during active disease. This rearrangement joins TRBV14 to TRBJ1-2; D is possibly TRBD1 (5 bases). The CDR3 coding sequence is TGTGCCAGCTCCCCGGGAGGGGCCTATGGCTACACCTTC. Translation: CASSPGGAYGYTF. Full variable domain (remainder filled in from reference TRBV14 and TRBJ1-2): EAGVTQFPSHSVIEKGQTVTLRCDPISGHDNLYWYRRVMGKEIKFLLHFVKESKQDESGMPNNRFLAERTGGTYSTLKVQPAELEDSGVYFCASSPGGAYGYTFGSGTRLTVV.